This T cell receptor beta chain was sequenced during a study of blood T cell repertoires in COVID-19. V lost 0 bases and J lost 5, with 24 bases in between. This CDR3 is 18 amino acids long. Germline-derived CDR1 and CDR2 are SGHRS and YFSETQ. Original data processing: For nucleated cells, counts were estimated from reference gene primer amplification. The data were produced by immunoSEQ multiplex PCR, yet TCRdb's version contains in-frame clones alone and is incomplete. The V and J calls and clone size come from that table; D and trimming were worked out from the DNA. Among over 75,000 clones listed, around 80% were seen once.

This TCR was recovered from a man between 65 and 85 years old with acute or convalescent COVID-19. The chain couples TRBV5-1 to TRBJ2-7, with D possibly TRBD2 on 6 matching bases. Sequenced sample: peripheral blood. CDR3 coding DNA: TGCGCCAGCAGCTTGGGGGAGGCTCCTTTGGGACCGCGGGACGAGCAGTACTTC. This gives the protein CASSLGEAPLGPRDEQYF. The full variable domain, completed using reference TRBV5-1 and TRBJ2-7, is KAGVTQTPRYLIKTRGQQVTLSCSPISGHRSVSWYQQTPGQGLQFLFEYFSETQRNKGNFPGRFSGRQFSNSRSEMNVSTLELGDSALYLCASSLGEAPLGPRDEQYFGPGTRLTVT.